The next 25 T cell receptor beta chains were all read from a single sample in a study of tissue T cells after allogeneic stem cell transplantation. The sample's time point: mouse harvest day 14 after allogeneic transplant. Each mouse received 10^7 T-cell-depleted marrow cells plus 10^6 splenic CD5+ T cells by tail vein. The table came from immunoSEQ multiplex PCR; TCRdb's copy has only in-frame clones and leaves some out. The sample includes a few thousand clones, around 40% of them seen just once. Sequencing used gut tissue. All receptors come from a female BALB/c mouse given C57BL/6 T cells with graft-versus-host disease after an allogeneic hematopoietic cell transplant.

This clone was seen a handful of times. The gene names given are mouse names. Read coverage stops 1 residue before the CDR3 terminus; the germline J gene supplies the remainder. This chain joins TRBV20 and TRBJ2-7; unclear D gene. CDR1 and CDR2 from the germline V gene are GFQATS and STVNSAI. The V gene lost 0 bases and the J gene lost 3 bases, with 6 bases spanning the gap. This CDR3 is 12 amino acids long. The CDR3 loop is CGAREGNYEQYF. The DNA read from the CDR3 is TGTGGTGCTAGGGAGGGGAACTATGAACAGTAC.

This clone is termed large (0.1 to 1%). Gene names are the mouse ones. The observed sequence ends 1 residue before the CDR3 terminus, with the missing tail filled in from the germline J gene. The chain is built from TRBV26 and TRBJ2-7, with D perhaps TRBD2 (6 bases). Germline V gene lookup returns CDR1 KGHPV and CDR2 FQNQEV (reference sequence). Trimming left V 4 bases short and J 2 bases short, with 12 bases between. CDR3 length equals 14 residues. The CDR3 here is CASSPTGRAYEQYF. CDR3 DNA, as far as it was read: TGTGCCAGCAGTCCCACTGGGAGGGCCTATGAACAGTAC.

This clone was seen a handful of times. Mouse germline and gene names are used. The sequenced fragment ends 1 residue before the CDR3 boundary, so the rest is inferred from the germline J gene. This chain uses TRBV13-2 with TRBJ2-5; possible D gene TRBD2, 7 bases. The germline gives CDR1 NNHNN, CDR2 SYGAGS (reference sequence). There are 13 residues in the CDR3. The germline V and J ends were trimmed by 1 base and 7 bases, with 10 bases remaining between them. CDR3 in amino acids: CASGDRGANTQYF. The part of the CDR3 DNA that was read is TGTGCCAGCGGTGATAGGGGGGCGAACACCCAGTAC.

In regard to this clone: Here the gene names and germline are mouse. The CDR3 end is not reached by the read, which stops 1 residue before it; the germline J gene fills it in. The chain joins TRBV13-2 to TRBJ2-5; D may match TRBD1 or TRBD2 (5 bases each). Germline V gene lookup returns CDR1 NNHNN and CDR2 SYGAGS (reference sequence). The CDR3 extends over 13 amino acids. The V gene lost 5 bases and the J gene lost 2 bases, with 9 bases spanning the gap. CDR3 loop: CASGWDRQDTQYF. CDR3 bases read: TGTGCCAGCGGCTGGGACCGCCAAGACACCCAGTAC.

About this clone itself: Gene names and germline match the mouse. The CDR3 is cut off 1 residue early in the read; its end comes from the germline J gene. J is TRBJ2-7 and V is TRBV26, with D uncertain. With 0 bases removed from V and 4 bases from J, the gap between germline ends came to 4 bases. The length of the CDR3 is 12 residues. CDR1 and CDR2 (germline): KGHPV, FQNQEV (reference sequence). CDR3 in amino acids: CASSLSVYEQYF. The sequenced CDR3 bases are TGTGCCAGCAGTCTGTCAGTATATGAACAGTAC.

This clone has just a few counts. Gene names denote mouse genes. From the germline J gene comes the end of the CDR3, since the read stops 1 residue before it. V is TRBV31 and J is TRBJ2-7; tentatively, D is TRBD1 (6 bases). Looked up from germline, CDR1 is GKSSPN and CDR2 is SITVG. The CDR3 is made up of 11 amino acids. V lost 4 bases, J lost 3 bases, and 7 bases lay in between. The CDR3: CAWKDSYEQYF. The sequenced CDR3 bases are TGTGCCTGGAAGGACAGCTATGAACAGTAC.

Points on this clone: Genes and germline are mouse. Read coverage stops 1 residue before the CDR3 terminus; the germline J gene supplies the remainder. The V and J genes are TRBV12-2 and TRBJ2-5, with 14 bases fitting TRBD2. The junction had 7 bases not matched to a gene; V was cut back by 3 bases and J by 6 bases. This CDR3 has 16 amino acids. From germline, CDR1 is SGHLS and CDR2 HYDKME. This CDR3 is CASSSGTGGADDTQYF. CDR3 DNA, as far as it was read: TGTGCCAGCTCTAGCGGGACTGGGGGGGCGGATGACACCCAGTAC. Based on the CDR3 plus reference TRBV12-2 and TRBJ2-5, the full variable domain is NSGVVQSPRYIIKGKGERSILKCIPISGHLSVAWYQQTQGQELKFFIQHYDKMERDKGNLPSRFSVQQFDDYHSEMNMSALELEDSAVYFCASSSGTGGADDTQYFGPGTRLLVL.

Comments on this clone: The gene names here belong to mouse. The covered CDR3 bases are TGTGCCAGCAGTCTGTCGGGGACAGGGGGAGACACCCAGTAC. It translates to CASSLSGTGGDTQY. The complete CDR3 protein is CASSLSGTGGDTQYF. The chain links TRBV26 to TRBJ2-5; 11 nucleotides line up with TRBD1. The read terminates 1 residue ahead of where the CDR3 ends, so the germline J gene completes it. Germline V CDR1 and CDR2: KGHPV, FQNQEV (reference sequence). Losses at the gene ends were 0 bases for V and 5 bases for J; bases not matched to a gene: 1. The CDR3 loop spans 15 amino acids.

On this clone itself: The gene names here belong to mouse. The CDR3 end is not reached by the read, which stops 1 residue before it; the germline J gene fills it in. The chain couples TRBV23 to TRBJ2-7; TRBD2, the table's D call, lacks a check against the DNA. CDR3 length equals 16 residues. The V gene's germline CDR1 is KGHTA and CDR2 FQNQQP. The CDR3 DNA, read in part, is TGCTCCAGCAGTCAATCGTCGGGGGGGCGCAGATATGAACAGTAC. Translating gives CSSSQSSGGRRYEQY. The CDR3, in full, reads CSSSQSSGGRRYEQYF.

As for this clone: Mouse names are used for the genes. The read ends 1 residue before the CDR3 terminus; that terminus is restored from the germline J gene. The chain employs TRBV24 and TRBJ2-5, with 14 bases aligning to TRBD2. V lost 3 bases and J lost 6; bases outside the gene matches: 5. CDR1 KGHTA and CDR2 FRNEEI come from the germline V gene. This CDR3 spans 16 amino acids. CDR3 loop: CASSLGTGGARDTQYF. The sequenced CDR3 bases are TGTGCCAGCAGTCTCGGGACTGGGGGGGCGCGTGACACCCAGTAC.

This clone was recorded a few times. The gene names given are mouse names. The read comes to an end 1 residue before the CDR3 does, leaving the germline J gene to fill in the end. The chain is built from TRBV26 and TRBJ1-1; TRBD1 matches at 9 bases. The V gene's germline CDR1 is KGHPV and CDR2 FQNQEV (reference sequence). The length of the CDR3 is 15 residues. V lost 3 bases and J lost 3; bases outside the gene matches: 5. The covered CDR3 bases are TGTGCCAGCAGTCTCACAGGGGGCGCGTACACAGAAGTCTTC. This encodes CASSLTGGAYTEVF. The whole CDR3 reads CASSLTGGAYTEVFF.

Comments on this clone: Mouse gene names apply. The read halts 1 residue ahead of the CDR3 end, with the missing end drawn from the germline J gene. The chain has TRBV26 and TRBJ2-5; D is ambiguous. Per the germline V gene, CDR1 is KGHPV and CDR2 is FQNQEV (reference sequence). The V gene lost 5 bases and the J gene lost 3 bases, with 9 bases spanning the gap. This CDR3 region has 13 residues. CDR3 DNA (partial): TGTGCCAGCAGTTCGTACGGGCAAGACACCCAGTAC. Protein: CASSSYGQDTQY. The full CDR3 reads CASSSYGQDTQYF.

This clone came up once. The gene names given are mouse names. The read ends 1 residue early relative to the CDR3; the germline J gene fills the gap. The chain recombines TRBV29 with TRBJ1-1; maybe TRBD1 (6 bases). The CDR3 spans 12 residues. Per the germline V gene, CDR1 is MSHET and CDR2 is SYDVDS. V was cut by 3 bases and J by 8 bases, with 10 bases left in between. The part of the CDR3 DNA that was read is TGTGCTAGCAGTTTGGGGAGGGGGGAAGTCTTC. Encoded protein: CASSLGRGEVF. The whole CDR3 protein is CASSLGRGEVFF. Full variable domain (outside the CDR3, taken from reference TRBV29 and TRBJ1-1): DMKVTQMPRYLIKRMGENVLLECGQDMSHETMYWYRQDPGLGLQLIYISYDVDSNSEGDIPKGYRVSRKKREHFSLILDSAKTNQTSVYFCASSLGRGEVFFGKGTRLTVV.

Worth noting for this clone: Germline and genes here are mouse. The read comes to an end 1 residue before the CDR3 does, leaving the germline J gene to fill in the end. The gene calls are TRBV26 and TRBJ1-2, with 10 bases matching TRBD1. This CDR3 comprises 14 residues. CDR1 and CDR2 (germline): KGHPV, FQNQEV (reference sequence). V lost 6 bases and J lost 4; bases outside the gene matches: 5. This CDR3 is CASSPGQGGSDYTF. Partial CDR3 DNA: TGTGCCAGCAGCCCCGGACAGGGGGGCTCCGACTACACC.

To note about this clone: The gene symbols are mouse symbols. The CDR3 extends 1 residue past the end of the read, so its final part is completed from the germline J gene. V is TRBV26 and J is TRBJ1-1; no definite D call. CDR3 length equals 13 residues. The germline CDR1 and CDR2 sequences are KGHPV and FQNQEV (reference sequence). Trimming cost V 6 bases and J 0 bases, with 8 bases left between them. CDR3 protein: CASSLQTNTEVFF. Partial CDR3 DNA: TGTGCCAGCAGCCTTCAAACAAACACAGAAGTCTTC. Looking up the rest from reference TRBV26 and TRBJ1-1 gives the full variable domain: NSKVIQTPRYLVKGQGQKAKMRCIPEKGHPVVFWYQQNKNNEFKFLINFQNQEVLQQIDMTEKRFSAECPSNSPCSLEIQSSEAGDSALYLCASSLQTNTEVFFGKGTRLTVV.

In regard to this clone: Each gene name is a mouse one. The DNA ends 1 residue before the CDR3 does, and the rest of the CDR3 is filled in from the germline J gene. This chain joins TRBV14 and TRBJ2-3; weak D call: TRBD2 (6 bases). Germline values: CDR1 SGHDT, CDR2 FRDEAV. The CDR3 extends over 15 amino acids. V shed 2 bases and J shed 5 bases, with 15 bases lying between them. Here the CDR3 reads CASSFGGRVVETLYF. CDR3 bases read: TGTGCCAGCAGTTTTGGGGGACGGGTTGTAGAAACGCTGTAT.

As to this clone: Gene names and germline refer to mouse. From the germline J gene comes the end of the CDR3, since the read stops 1 residue before it. The rearrangement uses TRBV3 and TRBJ2-4; 11 bases are a match to TRBD2. Germline V gene lookup returns CDR1 SNHLY and CDR2 FYNGKV (reference sequence). Trimming cost V 4 bases and J 3 bases; bases outside gene matches: 3. CDR3 length equals 15 residues. The chain's CDR3 is CASSSRTGGQNTLYF. The covered CDR3 bases are TGTGCCAGCAGCTCCAGGACTGGGGGGCAAAACACCTTGTAC.

As for this clone: Mouse gene names apply. The read is 1 residue too short to cover the CDR3 end, so that end is filled in from the germline J gene. V is TRBV3 and J is TRBJ1-4; D is ambiguous. The V end was cut by 2 bases, the J end by 2 bases, with 6 bases between. Per germline, CDR1 SNHLY and CDR2 FYNGKV (reference sequence). This CDR3 spans 14 amino acids. The CDR3 reads CASSLSGSNERLFF. Incomplete CDR3 DNA: TGTGCCAGCAGCTTATCGGGATCCAACGAAAGATTATTT.

This clone was counted only a few times. Gene names and germline refer to mouse. The missing CDR3 end, 1 residue past where the read stops, is filled in from the germline J gene. The V gene is TRBV26, the J gene TRBJ1-1, with 9 bases aligning to TRBD1. Trimming took 4 bases from V and 7 from J; bases not matched to a gene: 1. CDR3 length: 12 amino acids. CDR1 is KGHPV and CDR2 is FQNQEV in the germline V gene (reference sequence). CDR3 DNA, as far as it was read: TGTGCCAGCAGTCCGGACAGGGGAGAAGTCTTC. Protein sequence: CASSPDRGEVF. In full, the CDR3 reads CASSPDRGEVFF.

Note on this clone: These gene names are mouse names. The missing CDR3 end, 1 residue past where the read stops, is filled in from the germline J gene. The chain joins TRBV3 to TRBJ2-5; D unresolved. Germline loops: CDR1 SNHLY, CDR2 FYNGKV (reference sequence). Trimming took off 3 bases at V and 6 bases at J, with 4 bases between the two ends. This CDR3 region has 11 residues. CDR3 sequence: CASSFRDTQYF. The covered CDR3 bases are TGTGCCAGCAGCTTCAGGGACACCCAGTAC.

Concerning this clone itself: Gene names follow the mouse nomenclature. The CDR3 goes on 1 residue after the read ends, and that part is filled in from the germline J gene. This chain joins TRBV26 and TRBJ1-1, with unresolved D. The CDR3 totals 13 residues. CDR1 is KGHPV and CDR2 is FQNQEV in the germline V gene (reference sequence). V shed 3 bases and J shed 1 base, with 6 bases lying between them. CDR3 DNA (partial): TGTGCCAGCAGTCTCGGCAAAAACACAGAAGTCTTC. Translated: CASSLGKNTEVF. The CDR3 as a whole reads CASSLGKNTEVFF.

This clone was detected only a few times. The gene names here belong to mouse. The read falls 1 residue short of the CDR3 end, and the missing part is taken from the germline J gene. The V and J genes are TRBV26 and TRBJ2-1; 7 bases fit TRBD1. With 7 bases clipped from V and 1 base from J, the junction kept 4 bases outside the gene matches. The CDR3 contains 14 residues. Germline assignment: CDR1 KGHPV and CDR2 FQNQEV (reference sequence). The DNA read from the CDR3 is TGTGCCAGCAACCGGGACAGCAACTATGCTGAGCAGTTC. Encoded protein: CASNRDSNYAEQF. In full, the CDR3 reads CASNRDSNYAEQFF.

For this clone: Mouse names are used for the genes. Here the CDR3 reads CASGTTNTEVFF. Partial CDR3 DNA: TGTGCCAGCGGCACAACAAACACAGAAGTCTTC. The rearrangement joins TRBV13-2 to TRBJ1-1; D is uncertain. The read comes to an end 1 residue before the CDR3 does, leaving the germline J gene to fill in the end. V lost 5 bases, J lost 0 bases, and 5 bases lay in between. This CDR3 is built from 12 residues. CDR1 NNHNN and CDR2 SYGAGS come from the germline V gene (reference sequence).

Note on this clone: Germline and genes: mouse. The read ends 1 residue before the CDR3 terminus; that terminus is restored from the germline J gene. The chain employs TRBV12-2 and TRBJ2-5; the D gene is possibly TRBD1 (5 bases). V lost 3 bases and J lost 3, with 9 bases in between. Germline V CDR1 and CDR2: SGHLS, HYDKME. The CDR3 has 13 residues. CDR3 region: CASSSGHQDTQYF. Partial CDR3 DNA: TGTGCCAGCTCTTCAGGACATCAAGACACCCAGTAC.

As regards this clone: The germline and genes are mouse ones. The CDR3 extends 1 residue past the end of the read, so its final part is completed from the germline J gene. V usage is TRBV14 and J usage is TRBJ2-5; 7 positions match TRBD2. After removal of 4 bases from V and 3 bases from J, the junction contained 2 bases not matched to a gene. The CDR3 runs 13 residues. CDR1 is SGHDT, CDR2 FRDEAV, per germline. CDR3 bases read: TGTGCCAGCAGTCCCTGGGGGCAAGACACCCAGTAC. Translation gives CASSPWGQDTQY. The full CDR3 is CASSPWGQDTQYF. Full variable domain (missing parts from reference TRBV14 and TRBJ2-5): EAGVTQSPRYAVLQEGQAVSFWCDPISGHDTLYWYQQPRDQGPQLLVYFRDEAVIDNSQLPSDRFSAVRPKGTNSTLKIQSAKQGDTATYLCASSPWGQDTQYFGPGTRLLVL.